This T cell receptor (beta chain) was profiled in a study of Ad26.COV2.S vaccination and SARS-CoV-2 variants. Details on this clone: The antigen remains undetermined.

From germline, CDR1 is MDHEN and CDR2 SYDVKM. The J segment lost 4 bases and the V segment lost 3 bases, leaving 1 base of the junction unmatched. The CDR3 runs to 14 residues. Study results and limitations: The TCR breadth and depth analyses may have produced an underestimate of total T cell responses. People who got the vaccine had more spike-specific TCR breadth than people who got placebo.

Sequencing was performed with immunoSEQ multiplex PCR; in TCRdb, only in-frame clones are kept and a portion is missing. The sample lists about half a million clones; around 89% were seen once. Sample treatment: 19 received Ad26.COV2.S at low or high dose, single or two shots; roughly 5 received placebo; per-sample allocation not given. Sampling occurred on day 63 after the first vaccine or placebo injection. The individual, an adult aged 18-55 years, was a donor in Boston. Vaccination employed an Ad26 vector expressing the Wuhan-strain SARS-CoV-2 spike. The V and J genes are TRBV28 and TRBJ1-2, with 11 bases lining up with TRBD1. This clonotype originated in a person between 18 and 60 years old who received the Ad26.COV2.S COVID-19 vaccine or a placebo. Sequenced here: peripheral blood, sampled in a trial of Ad26.COV2.S vaccine versus placebo. The CDR3 here is CASSFGTGGYGYTF. The CDR3 nucleotides read TGTGCCAGCAGTTTTGGGACAGGGGGCTATGGCTACACCTTC.